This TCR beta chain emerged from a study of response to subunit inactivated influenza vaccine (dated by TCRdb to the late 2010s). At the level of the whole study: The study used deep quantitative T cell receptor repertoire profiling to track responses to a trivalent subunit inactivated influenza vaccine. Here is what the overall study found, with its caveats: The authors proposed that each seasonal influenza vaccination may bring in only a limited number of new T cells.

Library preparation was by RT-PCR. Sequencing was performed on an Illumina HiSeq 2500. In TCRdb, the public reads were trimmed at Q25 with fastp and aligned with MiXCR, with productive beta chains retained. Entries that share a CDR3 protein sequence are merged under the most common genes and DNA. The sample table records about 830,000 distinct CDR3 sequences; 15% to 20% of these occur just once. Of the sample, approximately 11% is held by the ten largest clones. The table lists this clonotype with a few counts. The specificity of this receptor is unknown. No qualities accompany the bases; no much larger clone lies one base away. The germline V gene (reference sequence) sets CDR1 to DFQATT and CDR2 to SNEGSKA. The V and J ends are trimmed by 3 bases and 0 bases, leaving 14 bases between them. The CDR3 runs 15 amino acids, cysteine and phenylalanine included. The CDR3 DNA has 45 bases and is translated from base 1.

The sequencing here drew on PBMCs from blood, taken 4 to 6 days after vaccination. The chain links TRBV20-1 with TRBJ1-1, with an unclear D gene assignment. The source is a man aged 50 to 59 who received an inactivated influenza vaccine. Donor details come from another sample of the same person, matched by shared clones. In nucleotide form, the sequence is TGCAGTGCTAGGCGCTCTAGACGGGTGAACACTGAAGCTTTCTTT. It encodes CSARRSRRVNTEAFF.